What follows are 10 T cell receptor beta chains derived from one specimen sequenced in a study of vaccination effects on CD4 cells after COVID-19. The antigens of these receptors remain unknown. Antigen-specific CD4+ T cell clonotypes were called by their expansion after viral peptide-pool culture in ViraFEST. Cultured cells yielded isolated CD4+ T cells after less than 11 days. None of these healthy vaccinees had been infected with SARS-CoV-2 before vaccination. Profiling relied on immunoSEQ multiplex PCR, and the TCRdb table lists in-frame clones only, not all of them. Among about 71,000 clones listed, roughly 78% were seen once. Here the sequenced sample was CD4+ T cells from PBMCs cultured with HCoV-OC43 spike peptides, taken before COVID-19 vaccination. Subset of the sample: HCoV-OC43 spike overlapping peptide pool stimulation. These receptor sequences come from a human donor who received a COVID-19 vaccine.

This clone appeared a few times. CDR3 residues: CASSPSQSIPDSYGYTF. Written as DNA, the CDR3 is TGCGCCAGCAGCCCCAGCCAAAGCATACCGGACAGCTATGGCTACACCTTC. V is TRBV5-1 and J is TRBJ1-2, with D perhaps TRBD1 (6 bases). The germline V gene has CDR1 SGHRS and CDR2 YFSETQ. The CDR3 has 17 amino acids. V was pared by 4 bases and J by 4 bases, with 23 bases between.

The rearrangement uses TRBV6-5 and TRBJ1-1; no firm D call. CDR1 and CDR2 (germline): MNHEY, SVGAGI. V lost 8 bases to trimming and J lost 3 bases, with 10 bases between them. The CDR3 runs to 12 residues. The CDR3 DNA reads TGTGCCAGCGCAACCTGGGACACTGAAGCTTTCTTT. Translation: CASATWDTEAFF.

CDR3 protein: CASSTIGGVSTDTQYF. DNA of the CDR3: TGTGCCAGCAGTACCATCGGCGGAGTCAGCACAGATACGCAGTATTTT. The chain carries TRBV6-4 and TRBJ2-3; no clear D gene. CDR1 is MRHNA, CDR2 SNTAGT, per germline. The V gene lost 5 bases and the J gene lost 0 bases, with 15 bases spanning the gap. This CDR3 comprises 16 residues.

This clone turned up a few times. The chain combines TRBV10-3 with TRBJ2-5; D gene unclear. With 3 bases removed from V and 4 bases from J, the gap between germline ends came to 12 bases. This CDR3 is built from 14 residues. Germline V lookup: CDR1 ENHRY, CDR2 SYGVKD. The CDR3 nucleotides read TGTGCCATCAGTGAAGGGCAGGTGAGAGAGACCCAGTACTTC. This encodes CAISEGQVRETQYF.

The DNA for the CDR3 is TGTGCCAGCAATCGGGACACAACGAACACCGGGGAGCTGTTTTTT. Its translation: CASNRDTTNTGELFF. This chain connects TRBV2 to TRBJ2-2; D might be TRBD1 (6 bases). Trimming took 7 bases from V and 0 from J, leaving 12 bases between them. The CDR3 contains 15 residues. Germline V gene data show CDR1 as SNHLY and CDR2 as FYNNEI. Drawing the rest from reference TRBV2 and TRBJ2-2, the complete variable domain is EPEVTQTPSHQVTQMGQEVILRCVPISNHLYFYWYRQILGQKVEFLVSFYNNEISEKSEIFDDQFSVERPDGSNFTLKIRSTKLEDSAMYFCASNRDTTNTGELFFGEGSRLTVL.

V gene TRBV3-1 (or the pseudogene TRBV3-2) combines with J gene TRBJ2-5; tentative D call: TRBD2 (5 bases). This CDR3 region has 13 residues. V was cut by 3 bases and J by 5 bases, with 10 bases left in between. From germline, CDR1 is LGHDT and CDR2 YNNKEL (reference sequence). CDR3 bases: TGTGCCAGCAGCCATCTAGCTAAGGAGACCCAGTACTTC. Translated: CASSHLAKETQYF.

The rearrangement joins TRBV24-1 to TRBJ1-1; 7 nucleotides agree with TRBD1. V trimming: 6 bases; J trimming: 1 base; junction bases outside the gene matches: 1. The germline CDR1 and CDR2 sequences are KGHDR and SFDVKD. The length of the CDR3 is 13 residues. CDR3 in DNA: TGTGCCACCAGTCGACAGGGGAACACTGAAGCTTTCTTT. It codes for CATSRQGNTEAFF.

The chain combines TRBV25-1 with TRBJ2-3; 9 nucleotides match TRBD1. CDR1 MGHDK and CDR2 SYGVNS come from the germline V gene. This CDR3 is 16 amino acids long. V lost 7 bases and J lost 2; bases outside the gene matches: 10. This CDR3 reads CASTPAGTGYTDTQYF. The DNA for the CDR3 is TGTGCCAGCACCCCAGCCGGGACAGGGTACACAGATACGCAGTATTTT.

The rearrangement joins TRBV29-1 to TRBJ1-2, with 12 bases fitting TRBD1. Germline-derived CDR1 and CDR2 are SQVTM and ANQGSEA. This CDR3 contains 14 residues. CDR3 nucleotides: TGCAGTGCCCTTGGGACAGGGGGCAACTATGGCTACACCTTC. Its protein is CSALGTGGNYGYTF.

This sequence joins TRBV10-1 and TRBJ2-2; a possible D gene is TRBD1 (5 bases). The CDR3 is made up of 15 amino acids. Germline V CDR1 and CDR2: WNHNN, SYGVQD (reference sequence). Trimming removed 3 bases at V and 4 bases at J, with 12 bases between. CDR3 nucleotides: TGCGCCAGCAGTGACTGGTCAGGGCCCACCGGGGAGCTGTTTTTT. The encoded protein is CASSDWSGPTGELFF.